This T cell receptor (beta chain) is from a study of T-cell reconstitution after alpha-beta-depleted transplantation in children. General study results and limits: One year after transplant, T-cell counts and diversity came mostly from newly produced T cells. Diversity of TCRbeta at day 60 was high in some patients, arising from surviving recipient T cells and thymic progenitors. Alpha-beta T cells about two months after transplant reportedly derived from several hundred expanded graft clones.

TCRbeta library preparation incorporated unique molecular identifiers. From the PCR reads, TCRdb called clonotypes with MiXCR, one entry per CDR3 protein. The repertoire includes fewer than 550,000 distinct CDR3 sequences, roughly 15% of them detected once, and under 30% sits in the top ten. This clonotype was observed a few times. The antigen is unknown. The ends were cut back, 1 base at V and 5 bases at J, with 9 bases in the middle. The CDR3 totals 14 residues. Per the germline V gene, CDR1 is SGHTA and CDR2 is FQGNSA. J is TRBJ2-1 and V is TRBV7-2; D remains unclear. The clonotype comes from a boy under two years old who had a stem cell transplant for Wiskott-Aldrich syndrome, so the T cells may come from the graft donor. The starting material was PBMCs, mostly from graft donor cells, obtained 360 days after TCRalphabeta/CD19-depleted stem cell transplant. This CDR3 reads CASSLDFGHNEQFF. The CDR3 coding sequence is TGTGCCAGCAGCTTAGATTTCGGGCACAATGAGCAGTTCTTC.